These 7 T cell receptor beta chains were sequenced from one sample in a study of blood T cell repertoires in COVID-19. Clones were sequenced by immunoSEQ multiplex PCR, and TCRdb holds only the in-frame ones, with some missing. Altogether about 100,000 clones are present, over 75% being singletons, with the ten largest covering 13%. The sample consisted of peripheral blood. The source is a human donor in a cohort sampled during active COVID-19.

This chain connects TRBV5-1 to TRBJ1-1; 7 nucleotides align to TRBD1. CDR1 and CDR2 from the germline V gene are SGHRS and YFSETQ. V was clipped by 2 bases and J by 2 bases; unmatched bases: 6. The CDR3 is made up of 15 amino acids. Here the CDR3 reads CASSLTQGINTEAFF. For the CDR3, the DNA is TGCGCCAGCAGCTTAACACAGGGGATAAACACTGAAGCTTTCTTT. The full variable domain, with the rest looked up from reference TRBV5-1 and TRBJ1-1, is KAGVTQTPRYLIKTRGQQVTLSCSPISGHRSVSWYQQTPGQGLQFLFEYFSETQRNKGNFPGRFSGRQFSNSRSEMNVSTLELGDSALYLCASSLTQGINTEAFFGQGTRLTVV.

Comment on this clone: Other DNA sequences within the sample encode an identical CDR3. V usage is TRBV9 and J usage is TRBJ1-2; D ambiguous. The CDR3 extends over 12 amino acids. V lost 4 bases, J lost 1 base, and 5 bases lay in between. CDR1 and CDR2 (germline): SGDLS, YYNGEE. For the CDR3, the DNA is TGTGCCAGCAGCCCTAGTAACTATGGCTACACCTTC. Its protein product is CASSPSNYGYTF.

The chain couples TRBV5-1 to TRBJ2-5; tentatively, D is TRBD1 (6 bases). V shed 4 bases and J shed 5 bases, with 12 bases lying between them. The germline CDR1 and CDR2 sequences are SGHRS and YFSETQ. This CDR3 region has 13 residues. In DNA, the CDR3 is TGCGCCAGCAGCGGGGACAATCAGGAGACCCAGTACTTC. Translation: CASSGDNQETQYF.

The genes are TRBV4-3 and TRBJ2-1, with TRBD1 identical over 8 bases. The CDR3 has 17 amino acids. Germline V CDR1 and CDR2: LGHNA, YSLEER. Trimming at V came to 0 bases and at J to 3 bases, leaving 7 bases not matched to a gene. The CDR3 DNA follows: TGCGCCAGCAGCCAAGATAGGGCAGGGGGCTTCTACAATGAGCAGTTCTTC. Translated: CASSQDRAGGFYNEQFF.

Details on this clone: The sample holds other DNA sequences that translate to the same CDR3. This sequence joins TRBV18 and TRBJ1-1; D might be TRBD1 (5 bases). This CDR3 is built from 13 residues. Germline values: CDR1 KGHSH, CDR2 LQKENI. V lost 3 bases to trimming and J lost 1 base, with 6 bases between them. Written as DNA, the CDR3 is TGTGCCAGCTCACCTCAGGGGAACACTGAAGCTTTCTTT. Translating gives CASSPQGNTEAFF.

This chain uses TRBV2 with TRBJ1-2, with 11 bases fitting TRBD1. The V and J ends lost 6 bases and 4 bases, in that order; junction bases with no gene match: 1. CDR3 length: 13 amino acids. Germline CDR1 and CDR2: SNHLY and FYNNEI. CDR3 sequence: CASRGTGGYGYTF. For the CDR3, the DNA is TGTGCCAGCAGGGGGACAGGGGGCTATGGCTACACCTTC.

The chain employs TRBV7-2 and TRBJ2-3; 8 nucleotides match TRBD2. This CDR3 region has 16 residues. CDR1 is SGHTA, CDR2 FQGNSA, per germline. V shed 1 base, J shed 0 bases, and the junction held 3 bases outside the gene matches. The CDR3 is CASSLGLAGSTDTQYF. The CDR3 DNA reads as TGTGCCAGCAGCTTAGGGCTAGCGGGTAGCACAGATACGCAGTATTTT.